This entry describes one TCR beta chain. Its antigen remains unidentified. Per-base qualities were not stored, and no clone one base away is much larger. This sample is drawn from a study of T cell responses to AZD1222 COVID-19 vaccine (dated by TCRdb to the early 2020s). Describing the broader study: A total of about 230 trial participants underwent TCR sequencing, of whom 207 received two doses of AZD1222 and about 26 received two doses of the MenACWY control vaccine. Trial participants were enrolled by age into subgroups of 18-55, 56-69 and 70-plus years, and roughly 150, 30 and 60 TCR-sequenced participants, respectively, were included in these subgroups.

What the authors observed across the whole study: Most participants were white British and females outnumbered males, and the authors suggested that clonal diversity may have been underestimated. Because no day 14 peak-response samples were available, repertoires were characterized only after the peak T cell response. The 56-69-year group was small, and its depth increase did not reach significance, likely because of low power. After two AZD1222 doses, spike-specific TCR breadth and depth were significantly higher than at day 0 and than in MenACWY recipients. CD4 TCRs associated with the vaccine covered the entire spike protein, and the dominant responses were in regions 160-218 and 743-854. Conclusions about previously exposed vaccinees are limited, since just five or six AZD1222 recipients were seropositive for SARS-CoV-2 at baseline. Reportedly, close to half of the unique spike-specific TCRs recognized epitopes lying outside the regions that are mutated in the B.1.351 and B.1.1.7 variants.

The time point tag for this specimen amounts to: sample from adult after SARS-CoV-2 infection, after symptom onset. Two convalescent COVID-19 patients, sampled after symptom onset from adults with prior SARS-CoV-2 infection, were also TCR-sequenced for comparison. The CDR3 regions of human TCRbeta chains were analyzed by immunosequencing. Per the original workflow: Repertoire TCRs were matched against a reference library of SARS-CoV-2-specific TCRs generated with the MIRA antigen-specificity platform. Breadth was defined as the fraction of unique TCRs that were SARS-CoV-2-associated. Depth was defined as the fraction of total T cells that were SARS-CoV-2-associated. Using the MIRA data, every spike-specific TCR was mapped to the spike region that the TCR reacted to and assigned to either a CD4 or a CD8 class. Log10-transformed breadth and depth values were compared by one-way ANOVA with Sidak's multiple comparisons tests. The table comes from immuneACCESS by way of TCRdb, which keeps in-frame sequences with V and J called. Part of the clones is missing from these tables; in studies checked, under half for an unresolved V gene and the rest for unknown reasons. The V and J calls and clone size were taken over from that table, and D and trimming were inferred from the DNA. The sample profile shows roughly 150,000 clones; roughly nine tenths of them were found once. The ten largest clones capture roughly 6.9% of the sample.

V is reduced by 3 bases and J by 4 bases, leaving a spacing of 12 bases between them. According to the germline V gene, CDR1 reads MNHNS and CDR2 reads SASEGT. The CDR3 contains 14 residues, cysteine and phenylalanine counted. Left in the record is the CDR3 DNA by itself, 42 bases read in frame from the first base. Sequenced here: peripheral blood, sampled after recovery from COVID-19. The source of this sequence is an adult who had recovered from COVID-19. The chain joins TRBV6-1 to TRBJ2-5, with the D gene uncertain. DNA sequence: TGTGCCAGCAGTGATGGGCTAGGTGTAGAGACCCAGTACTTC. Its protein product is CASSDGLGVETQYF.